These 10 T cell receptor beta chains were all obtained from the same sample, sequenced in a study of regulatory T cells in long-lasting Graves disease. CDR3 regions were amplified by Arm-PCR using iRepertoire HTBI primers to build TCR beta libraries. TCRdb re-analysed the multiplex PCR reads in MiXCR, keeping a single row per CDR3 protein. The table includes about 370,000 distinct CDR3 sequences, roughly 15% detected once. This sample's time point: newly diagnosed GD, antithyroid drugs for less than 3 months. The authors made the TCR library using RNA they extracted from PBMCs. The specimen was peripheral blood mononuclear cells (PBMCs), collected at new diagnosis, from a patient treated with antithyroid drugs. Receptor source: a female donor with Graves disease.

The sample holds many counts of this clonotype. V and J are TRBV15 and TRBJ1-4; a possible D gene is TRBD1 (5 bases). Germline V lookup: CDR1 LNHNV, CDR2 YYDKDF (reference sequence). This CDR3 is 16 amino acids long. Trimming took 4 bases from V and 8 from J, leaving 20 bases between them. The chain's CDR3 is CATSIKTGGGWEKLFF. The CDR3 region has the DNA TGTGCCACCAGCATCAAAACAGGCGGAGGGTGGGAAAAACTGTTTTTT.

This clonotype came up many times. The chain is built from TRBV5-1 and TRBJ2-1, with 12 bases identical to TRBD2. CDR1 is SGHRS, CDR2 YFSETQ, per germline. This CDR3 has 14 amino acids. The ends lost 4 bases at V and 9 bases at J; junction bases unmatched: 5. CDR3 in amino acids: CASSLSLAGGEQFF. For the CDR3, the DNA is TGCGCCAGCAGCCTGTCACTAGCGGGAGGTGAGCAGTTCTTC.

This clonotype was found a few times. The chain links TRBV14 to TRBJ1-2; D remains unclear. The CDR3 sequence is 13 residues long. Germline V gives CDR1 SGHDN, CDR2 FVKESK. V lost 2 bases to trimming and J lost 8 bases, with 12 bases between them. The CDR3 loop reads CASSQLTRGGYTF. In DNA, the CDR3 is TGTGCCAGCAGCCAACTCACACGGGGAGGCTACACCTTC.

This clonotype was seen many times. The V call is TRBV28, the J call TRBJ1-5; D is unresolved. The CDR3 is made up of 12 amino acids. Between the trimmed V and J ends, which lost 5 bases and 4 bases, there was a span of 6 bases. Germline V gene data show CDR1 as MDHEN and CDR2 as SYDVKM. The CDR3: CASSEGNQPQHF. CDR3 nucleotide sequence: TGTGCCAGCAGTGAAGGGAATCAGCCCCAGCATTTT.

Notes on this clonotype: A read error is possible here, since a much larger clone lies one base away. V usage is TRBV6-5 and J usage is TRBJ2-5; TRBD2 might be the D (5 bases). V was shortened by 5 bases and J by 5 bases, with 12 bases between the two germline ends. The CDR3 sequence is 13 residues long. From germline, CDR1 is MNHEY and CDR2 SVGAGI. The CDR3 sequence: CASSNPTGETQYF. The CDR3 DNA sequence: TGTGCCAGCAGTAACCCGACGGGGGAGACCCAGTACTTC.

This clonotype was detected many times. V gene TRBV15 combines with J gene TRBJ1-5; D is unresolved. CDR1 LNHNV and CDR2 YYDKDF come from the germline V gene (reference sequence). CDR3 size: 15 residues. The V end was cut by 1 base, the J end by 4 bases, with 11 bases between. CDR3 region: CATSRALRSNQPQHF. The CDR3 DNA reads TGTGCCACCAGCAGAGCTTTAAGGAGTAATCAGCCCCAGCATTTT.

The sample holds a few counts of this clonotype. The rearrangement joins TRBV6-5 to TRBJ2-2, with no clear D. V dropped 3 bases and J dropped 6 bases, with 14 bases sitting between them. The CDR3 length is 15 residues. CDR1 is MNHEY, CDR2 SVGAGI, per germline. The CDR3 protein is CASSYNQVAAGELFF. Written as DNA, the CDR3 is TGTGCCAGCAGTTATAATCAGGTGGCGGCCGGGGAGCTGTTTTTT.

In its sample, this clonotype was seen once. The chain has TRBV28 and TRBJ1-2; no firm D call. This CDR3 has 14 amino acids. Germline V CDR1 and CDR2: MDHEN, SYDVKM. V lost 7 bases and J lost 4, with 16 bases in between. This CDR3 is CASMWSGVRYGYTF. The CDR3 bases are TGTGCCAGCATGTGGTCGGGTGTCCGCTATGGCTACACCTTC.

This CDR3 reads CASSYTGTSGSDKNIQYF. The CDR3 coding sequence is TGCGCCAGCAGCTACACAGGGACTAGCGGTTCGGACAAAAACATTCAGTACTTC. The chain couples TRBV5-1 to TRBJ2-4; 11 nucleotides agree with TRBD2. V was pared by 3 bases and J by 3 bases, with 11 bases of the junction left unmatched. The germline V gene has CDR1 SGHRS and CDR2 YFSETQ. There are 18 residues in the CDR3.

This clonotype was seen a single time. It is likely a read error: a sequence one base away is far more abundant. V gene TRBV20-1 combines with J gene TRBJ2-1; 14 bases are a match to TRBD2. The CDR3 contains 15 residues. The germline gives CDR1 DFQATT, CDR2 SNEGSKA (reference sequence). V was pared by 3 bases and J by 13 bases, with 11 bases of the junction left unmatched. CDR3: CSARTSGGAAETQFF. Here the CDR3 DNA reads TGCAGTGCTAGGACTAGCGGGGGGGCCGCAGAGACCCAGTTCTTC.